A selection of T cell receptor beta chains follows, all from one sample in a study of blood T cells in healthy people across ages. MiXCR was run by TCRdb on the 5' RACE reads, yielding one entry per CDR3 protein. The sample carries over 1,500,000 distinct CDR3 sequences, roughly two fifths recorded once. Sequencing input: blood. The receptors originated from a human donor in good health. CDR3s include the opening cysteine and the closing phenylalanine or tryptophan. D genes are given only for firm matches. Clone size, where shown, is once, few, many, or a class for clones that have expanded.

V gene	D gene	clone size	J gene	CDR3 DNA	CDR3 protein
TRBV5-1	TRBD2	NA	TRBJ2-2	TGCGCCAGCAGCGGGGGACTAGCGGCGAACACCGGGGAGCTGTTTTTT	CASSGGLAANTGELFF
TRBV12-3/TRBV12-4	NA	NA	TRBJ2-1	TGTGCCAGCAGTTTTACTGAGGGTCCGGACTACAATGAGCAGTTCTTC	CASSFTEGPDYNEQFF
TRBV18	NA	few	TRBJ1-2	TGTGCCAGCTCGTCCCCATGGGATTCGCAAAATGGCTACACCTTC	CASSSPWDSQNGYTF
TRBV29-1	NA	NA	TRBJ1-1	TGCAGCGTTGAAGAGGCGGGGGTGAACACTGAAGCTTTCTTT	CSVEEAGVNTEAFF
TRBV10-3	TRBD1	few	TRBJ1-6	TGTGCCATCACTGCCGACAGGGGCGGCTCACCCCTCCACTTT	CAITADRGGSPLHF
TRBV3-1	NA	few	TRBJ2-7	TGTGCCAGCAGCCGGGACCTTTCGACCTACGAGCAGTACTTC	CASSRDLSTYEQYF
TRBV9	NA	NA	TRBJ1-2	TGTGCCAGCATCCGTTCACCAGGGGACGGCTATGGCTACACCTTC	CASIRSPGDGYGYTF
TRBV5-1	NA	few	TRBJ2-7	TGCGCCAGCAGCTATAACCCAGAGGGCGAGCAGTACTTC	CASSYNPEGEQYF
TRBV10-3	TRBD1	NA	TRBJ2-3	TGTGCCATCAGTGCGGGGCAGGGGGCTGGGGATACGCAGTATTTT	CAISAGQGAGDTQYF
TRBV27	NA	few	TRBJ1-2	TGTGCCAGCAGTCCCCTCGGGTCTTTTGGCTACACCTTC	CASSPLGSFGYTF
TRBV2	NA	few	TRBJ1-2	TGTGCCAGCAGTGGACAGGTATCCAACTATGGCTACACCTTC	CASSGQVSNYGYTF
TRBV7-9	NA	NA	TRBJ2-1	TGTGCCAGCAGCCCGGGACTCGCCAGCTCCTACAATGAGCAGTTCTTC	CASSPGLASSYNEQFF
TRBV15	TRBD1	few	TRBJ2-4	TGTGCCACCAGCGGGACAGAAAACATTCAGTACTTC	CATSGTENIQYF
TRBV4-1	NA	few	TRBJ1-2	TGCGCCAGCAGCCGAGGATCGACATCCTATGGCTACACCTTC	CASSRGSTSYGYTF
TRBV7-2	NA	NA	TRBJ2-7	TGTGCCAGCAGCCCCGGTTGGTCTGGGGACGAGCAGTACTTC	CASSPGWSGDEQYF
TRBV20-1	TRBD2	once	TRBJ2-3	TGCAGTGCTAACATAAGGACTAGCGGGGCAGATACGCAGTATTTT	CSANIRTSGADTQYF
TRBV2	NA	NA	TRBJ2-1	TGTGCCAGCAGTGACAGGGGGGCTACCCGGCGCAATGAGCAGTTCTTC	CASSDRGATRRNEQFF
TRBV24-1	NA	NA	TRBJ1-2	TGTGCCACCAGCGACACAGGACGGTACTCTGACTACACCTTC	CATSDTGRYSDYTF
TRBV7-8	TRBD2	NA	TRBJ2-4	TGTGCCAGCAGCCGACCCTTAGCGGGGGCCAAAAACATTCAGTACTTC	CASSRPLAGAKNIQYF
TRBV29-1	NA	NA	TRBJ1-2	TGCAGCGTTGGGGGGAGGAATCGGCTCTATGGCTACACCTTC	CSVGGRNRLYGYTF
TRBV11-3	NA	once	TRBJ1-3	TGTGCCAGCAGCGCCCACAGGGGAAACACCATATATTTT	CASSAHRGNTIYF
TRBV5-1	TRBD1	NA	TRBJ1-6	TGCGCCAGCAGCGACCTGACAGGGGATAATTCACCCCTCCACTTT	CASSDLTGDNSPLHF
TRBV9	TRBD2	NA	TRBJ2-7	TGTGCCAGCAGCATTGCTAGCGGTGGCCCCTCCTACGAGCAGTACTTC	CASSIASGGPSYEQYF
TRBV4-2	TRBD2	NA	TRBJ2-7	TGTGCCAGCAGCCATGCGATAGCGGGGCGAGTATACGAGCAGTACTTC	CASSHAIAGRVYEQYF
TRBV29-1	NA	NA	TRBJ2-7	TGCAGCGTTGGTAGTAACGGGTTCTACGAGCAGTACTTC	CSVGSNGFYEQYF
TRBV5-1	NA	few	TRBJ2-7	TGCGCCAGCAGCAGGGGCGATATTAACTCCTACGAGCAGTACTTC	CASSRGDINSYEQYF
TRBV3-1	NA	NA	TRBJ1-1	TGTGCCAGCAGCCAAGAGTCAGGGTTTGAAGCTTTCTTT	CASSQESGFEAFF
TRBV7-8	TRBD2	once	TRBJ2-1	TGTGCCAGCAGCTTAGTTCAAGCGGGGGGCGGACGTGAGCAGTTCTTC	CASSLVQAGGGREQFF
TRBV5-1	NA	NA	TRBJ2-5	TGCGCCAGCAGCGCTTTACTACCCGCTCGCGAGACCCAGTACTTC	CASSALLPARETQYF
TRBV11-2	TRBD1	NA	TRBJ1-2	TGTGCCAGCAGCCCCCAGGGGGCCACAAATTGGGATGGCTACACCTTC	CASSPQGATNWDGYTF